The source of this T cell receptor (beta chain) is a study of regulatory T cells in long-lasting Graves disease. Study conclusions and caveats: Patients with persistent Graves' had lower TCR diversity than newly diagnosed patients.

Described time point: newly diagnosed GD, antithyroid drugs for less than 3 months. PBMC RNA was the source of the TCR library. This CDR3 comprises 13 residues. The germline gives CDR1 SQVTM, CDR2 ANQGSEA. The V segment lost 7 bases and the J segment 5 bases; nucleotides outside the gene matches: 11. For TCR beta, libraries came from iRepertoire HTBI primers and Arm-PCR of CDR3 regions. From the multiplex PCR reads, TCRdb called clonotypes with MiXCR, one entry per CDR3 protein. The sample shows around 360,000 distinct CDR3 sequences, about a sixth of them seen only once. Many counts were recorded for this clonotype. The antigen remains unidentified. This same sample was also taken into another study, of T cells in Graves' hyperthyroidism and ophthalmopathy. That source reports: Every diagnosis used clinical symptoms, serum thyroxine and TRAb, thyroid ultrasound and orbital computed tomography. The TCR CDR3 was amplified in a first-round RT-PCR using the HTBI primer set.

The origin of this receptor is a woman younger than 35 with Graves disease. This specimen consisted of peripheral blood mononuclear cells (PBMCs), obtained at new diagnosis, from a patient treated with antithyroid drugs. The chain couples TRBV29-1 to TRBJ2-7, with 7 bases fitting TRBD1. The CDR3 DNA sequence: TGCAGCGCCGCCGACAGGGAGTCCGACGAGCAGTACTTC. Amino acids: CSAADRESDEQYF.